The 9 T cell receptor beta chains given below trace back to one sample, sequenced in a study of shared clonotypes between healthy human individuals. TCRdb's copy holds only in-frame clones and misses some; the assay was immunoSEQ multiplex PCR. The sample carries some 1,400,000 clones, roughly 96% recorded once. Specimen: naive CD4+ T cells sorted from blood. Subset described: CD45RA+ positively selected. All receptors come from a man aged 25-45 years in good health.

This sequence joins TRBV9 and TRBJ2-4; TRBD2 matches at 8 bases. Germline V gene sequence: CDR1 SGDLS, CDR2 YYNGEE. Losses at the gene ends were 0 bases for V and 9 bases for J; bases not matched to a gene: 5. This CDR3 comprises 14 residues. CDR3 DNA sequence: TGTGCCAGCAGCGTAGCTGCGGGAGGCGCCATTCAGTACTTC. It is translated as CASSVAAGGAIQYF.

The rearrangement uses TRBV2 and TRBJ2-7; D might be TRBD2 (6 bases). V was clipped by 11 bases and J by 6 bases, with 26 bases between them. The CDR3 extends over 15 amino acids. CDR1 is SNHLY, CDR2 FYNNEI, per germline. The CDR3 region is CAADASGTGLLEQYF. Written as DNA, the CDR3 is TGTGCCGCCGATGCGTCCGGGACGGGACTCCTCGAGCAGTACTTC.

The rearrangement joins TRBV7-9 to TRBJ2-2; 7 bases align to TRBD1. The CDR3 is 13 amino acids. The ends lost 5 bases at V and 6 bases at J; junction bases unmatched: 3. The germline V gene has CDR1 SEHNR and CDR2 FQNEAQ (reference sequence). The CDR3 is CASSLDRPGELFF. CDR3 DNA: TGTGCCAGCAGCCTGGACAGGCCCGGGGAGCTGTTTTTT.

V and J are TRBV27 and TRBJ2-7, with 10 nucleotides matching TRBD1. The CDR3 spans 15 residues. Germline V gene data show CDR1 as MNHEY and CDR2 as SMNVEV (reference sequence). V trimming: 5 bases; J trimming: 3 bases; junction bases outside the gene matches: 7. The CDR3 protein is CASSPRQGANYEQYF. The CDR3 DNA sequence: TGTGCCAGCAGTCCCCGACAGGGGGCTAACTACGAGCAGTACTTC.

This clone was seen only once. This sequence joins TRBV4-2 and TRBJ2-5; D is possibly TRBD1 or TRBD2 (5 bases each). V gave up 2 bases and J gave up 5 bases, with 24 bases separating them. The CDR3 is 18 amino acids. Germline CDR1 LGHNA, CDR2 YNFKEQ. Written as DNA, the CDR3 is TGTGCCAGCAGCCAATTGGGTCGGGGCGGGCGGGCCACTGAGACCCAGTACTTC. Protein: CASSQLGRGGRATETQYF.

This clone was recorded only once. This chain links TRBV4-1 with TRBJ2-5; the match to TRBD1 covers 9 bases. This CDR3 has 16 amino acids. After removal of 1 base from V and 5 bases from J, the junction contained 8 bases not matched to a gene. CDR1 is MGHRA, CDR2 YSYEKL, per germline. In DNA, the CDR3 is TGCGCCAGCAGCCAAGGGCCACAGGGGGCTTCGGAGACCCAGTACTTC. The encoded protein is CASSQGPQGASETQYF.

This chain uses TRBV20-1 with TRBJ2-5, with 8 bases fitting TRBD1. The CDR3 sequence is 11 residues long. CDR1 and CDR2 (germline): DFQATT, SNEGSKA (reference sequence). The trim removed 7 bases at V and 3 bases at J, leaving 1 base unmatched. The CDR3 loop is CSGGQEETQYF. DNA of the CDR3: TGCAGTGGGGGACAGGAAGAGACCCAGTACTTC.

The rearrangement links TRBV4-1 to TRBJ2-1; 14 nucleotides match TRBD2. The germline V gene has CDR1 MGHRA and CDR2 YSYEKL. With V trimmed by 3 bases and J by 8 bases, 6 bases remained unmatched. This CDR3 is built from 16 residues. The CDR3 region has the DNA TGCGCCAGCAGCCATCCGGGACTAGCGGGAGTAGATGAGCAGTTCTTC. It codes for CASSHPGLAGVDEQFF.

This clone was picked up one time. Written as DNA, the CDR3 is TGTGCCAGCTCTTCGGGTGTTGCGGGGGTATACGAGCAGTACTTC. Encoded protein: CASSSGVAGVYEQYF. This rearrangement joins TRBV18 to TRBJ2-7, with TRBD2 identical over 7 bases. This CDR3 spans 15 amino acids. The V gene's germline CDR1 is KGHSH and CDR2 LQKENI. V trimming: 6 bases; J trimming: 4 bases; junction bases outside the gene matches: 12.